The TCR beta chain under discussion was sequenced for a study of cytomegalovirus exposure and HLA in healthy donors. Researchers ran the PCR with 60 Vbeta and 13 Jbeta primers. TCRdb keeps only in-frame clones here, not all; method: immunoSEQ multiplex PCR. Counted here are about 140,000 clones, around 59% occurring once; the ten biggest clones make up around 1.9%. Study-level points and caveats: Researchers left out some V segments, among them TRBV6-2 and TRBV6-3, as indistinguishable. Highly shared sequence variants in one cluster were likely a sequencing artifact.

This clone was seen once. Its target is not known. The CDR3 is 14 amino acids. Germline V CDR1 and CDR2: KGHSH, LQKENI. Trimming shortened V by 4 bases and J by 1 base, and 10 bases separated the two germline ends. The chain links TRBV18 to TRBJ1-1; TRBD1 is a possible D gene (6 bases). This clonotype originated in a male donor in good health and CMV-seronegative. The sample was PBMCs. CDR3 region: CASSLGQTNTEAFF. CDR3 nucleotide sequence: TGTGCCAGCTCACTCGGACAGACGAACACTGAAGCTTTCTTT.